A single sample gave rise to the 4 T cell receptor beta chains below, sequenced in a study of blood T cells in healthy people across ages. A second PCR, run for roughly 7 to 11 cycles, used a sample-barcoded 5' primer plus a J-beta primer mix. TCRdb re-analysed the 5' RACE reads in MiXCR, keeping a single row per CDR3 protein. The sample carries around 1.1 million distinct CDR3 sequences, under 40% recorded once. The sequencing sample was made of blood. The receptors derive from a man younger than 35 in good health.

Note on this clonotype: This may stem from a read error, because a much larger clone lies one nucleotide away. The gene calls are TRBV5-1 and TRBJ2-5; D is ambiguous. Trimming shortened V by 3 bases and J by 11 bases, and 20 bases separated the two germline ends. The CDR3 is 14 residues long. CDR1 and CDR2 from the germline V gene are SGHRS and YFSETQ. Here the CDR3 DNA reads TGCGCCAGCAGCTGGAACAGCAACTACAATGAGCAGTACTTC. Amino acid sequence: CASSWNSNYNEQYF.

This clonotype was seen ten or more times. V is TRBV6-6 and J is TRBJ2-2; D not resolved. The germline gives CDR1 MNHNY, CDR2 SVGAGI (reference sequence). Trimming stripped 6 bases from V and 4 bases from J, with 3 bases between. This CDR3 has 11 amino acids. The CDR3 reads CASRSTGELFF. The CDR3 nucleotides are TGTGCCAGCAGGTCCACCGGGGAGCTGTTTTTT.

The chain is built from TRBV28 and TRBJ2-3, with 7 bases identical to TRBD2. Germline CDR1 reads MDHEN; CDR2 reads SYDVKM. Trimming cost V 3 bases and J 0 bases; bases outside gene matches: 9. This CDR3 region has 17 residues. CDR3 bases: TGTGCCAGCAGTTTTGAGGCTAGCGGATCTAGCACAGATACGCAGTATTTT. This sequence encodes CASSFEASGSSTDTQYF.

The chain carries TRBV28 and TRBJ2-1; the match to TRBD2 covers 13 bases. The CDR3 runs 23 residues. V was pared by 5 bases and J by 3 bases, with 25 bases of the junction left unmatched. CDR1 and CDR2 (germline): MDHEN, SYDVKM. The CDR3 loop is CASSLSRDRASGTSGAFYNEQFF. The CDR3 DNA reads as TGTGCCAGCAGTCTATCCCGGGACAGGGCCTCCGGGACTAGCGGGGCCTTCTACAATGAGCAGTTCTTC.